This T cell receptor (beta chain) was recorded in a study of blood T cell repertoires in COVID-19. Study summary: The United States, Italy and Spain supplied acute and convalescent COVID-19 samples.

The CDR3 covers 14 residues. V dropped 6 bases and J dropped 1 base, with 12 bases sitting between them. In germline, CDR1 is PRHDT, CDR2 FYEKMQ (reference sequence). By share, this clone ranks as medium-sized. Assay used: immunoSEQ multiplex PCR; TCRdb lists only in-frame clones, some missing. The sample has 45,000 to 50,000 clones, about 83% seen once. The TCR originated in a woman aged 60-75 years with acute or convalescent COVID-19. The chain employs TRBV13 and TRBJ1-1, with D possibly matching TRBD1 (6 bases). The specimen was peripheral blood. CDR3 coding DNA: TGTGCCAGCAGGGGCAGGGGATGGAACACTGAAGCTTTCTTT. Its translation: CASRGRGWNTEAFF.